The 5 T cell receptor beta chains reported below all come from one sample, sequenced in a study of cytomegalovirus exposure and HLA in healthy donors. PCR used 60 Vbeta primers and 13 Jbeta primers. Clones were read by immunoSEQ multiplex PCR, and TCRdb kept only the in-frame ones, dropping some. This sample yields about 130,000 clones, of which roughly 89% are seen a single time; more than 4% belongs to the top ten. The sequenced sample was PBMCs. The receptors were gathered from a woman aged 25-40 years in good health and CMV-seronegative.

The chain has TRBV19 and TRBJ2-1; 8 bases line up with TRBD2. J was trimmed by 0 bases and V by 6 bases; bases with no gene match: 4. This CDR3 has 15 amino acids. Germline loops: CDR1 LNHDA, CDR2 SQIVND (reference sequence). This CDR3 reads CASSLSGTSYNEQFF. In DNA form, the CDR3 reads TGTGCCAGTAGCCTTAGCGGGACCTCCTACAATGAGCAGTTCTTC. The complete variable domain, with remaining parts taken from reference TRBV19 and TRBJ2-1, reads DGGITQSPKYLFRKEGQNVTLSCEQNLNHDAMYWYRQDPGQGLRLIYYSQIVNDFQKGDIAEGYSVSREKKESFPLTVTSAQKNPTAFYLCASSLSGTSYNEQFFGPGTRLTVL.

Notes on this clone: The same CDR3 arises from other DNA sequences in this sample as well. This sequence joins TRBV7-9 and TRBJ2-7; no definite D call. The CDR3 runs 12 residues. Germline V CDR1 and CDR2: SEHNR, FQNEAQ (reference sequence). Trimming took off 5 bases at V and 1 base at J, with 6 bases between the two ends. The CDR3 bases are TGTGCCAGCAGCCCTAATTCCTACGAGCAGTACTTC. Translating gives CASSPNSYEQYF. Based on the CDR3 plus reference TRBV7-9 and TRBJ2-7, the full variable domain is DTGVSQNPRHKITKRGQNVTFRCDPISEHNRLYWYRQTLGQGPEFLTYFQNEAQLEKSRLLSDRFSAERPKGSFSTLEIQRTEQGDSAMYLCASSPNSYEQYFGPGTRLTVT.

This clone was seen only once. The chain couples TRBV7-2 to TRBJ2-5, with 9 bases aligning to TRBD1. The CDR3 totals 15 residues. Per the germline V gene, CDR1 is SGHTA and CDR2 is FQGNSA. Trimming cost V 1 base and J 11 bases; bases outside gene matches: 11. In DNA form, the CDR3 reads TGTGCCAGCAGCTTAGAAGCCAGCGGGGACAGGGAGCAGTACTTC. This encodes CASSLEASGDREQYF.

CDR3 in amino acids: CSVGGGTLYEQYF. CDR3 bases: TGCAGCGTTGGAGGCGGGACCCTCTACGAGCAGTACTTC. This chain uses TRBV29-1 with TRBJ2-7; maybe TRBD2 (6 bases). V lost 4 bases to trimming and J lost 3 bases, with 13 bases between them. Germline loops: CDR1 SQVTM, CDR2 ANQGSEA. This CDR3 contains 13 residues.

This sequence joins TRBV7-8 and TRBJ1-5; 10 nucleotides align to TRBD1. V dropped 0 bases and J dropped 5; count of bases not matched to a gene: 1. CDR3 length: 15 amino acids. CDR1 and CDR2 from the germline V gene are SGHVS and FQNEAQ. The CDR3 nucleotides are TGTGCCAGCAGCTTAGCCGGGACAGGGGATCAGCCCCAGCATTTT. This codes for CASSLAGTGDQPQHF.